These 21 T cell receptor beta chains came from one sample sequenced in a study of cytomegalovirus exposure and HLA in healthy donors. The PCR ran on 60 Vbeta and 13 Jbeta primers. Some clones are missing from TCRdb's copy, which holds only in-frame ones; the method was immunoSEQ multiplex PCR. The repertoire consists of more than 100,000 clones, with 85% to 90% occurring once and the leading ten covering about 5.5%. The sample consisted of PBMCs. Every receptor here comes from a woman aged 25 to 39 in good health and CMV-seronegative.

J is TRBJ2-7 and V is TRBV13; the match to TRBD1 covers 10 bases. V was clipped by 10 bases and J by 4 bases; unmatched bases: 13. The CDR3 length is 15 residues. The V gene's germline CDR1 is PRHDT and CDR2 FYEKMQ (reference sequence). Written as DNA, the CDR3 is TGTGCCAACACTCGGGCCGGGACAGGGGTTTACGAGCAGTACTTC. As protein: CANTRAGTGVYEQYF. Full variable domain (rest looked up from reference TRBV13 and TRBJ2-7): AAGVIQSPRHLIKEKRETATLKCYPIPRHDTVYWYQQGPGQDPQFLISFYEKMQSDKGSIPDRFSAQQFSDYHSELNMSSLELGDSALYFCANTRAGTGVYEQYFGPGTRLTVT.

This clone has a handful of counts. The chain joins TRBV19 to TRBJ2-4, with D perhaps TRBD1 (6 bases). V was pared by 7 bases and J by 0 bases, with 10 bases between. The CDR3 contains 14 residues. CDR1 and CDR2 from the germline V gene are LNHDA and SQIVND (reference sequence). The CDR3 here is CASIDRRAKNIQYF. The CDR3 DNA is TGTGCCAGTATCGACAGGAGAGCCAAAAACATTCAGTACTTC.

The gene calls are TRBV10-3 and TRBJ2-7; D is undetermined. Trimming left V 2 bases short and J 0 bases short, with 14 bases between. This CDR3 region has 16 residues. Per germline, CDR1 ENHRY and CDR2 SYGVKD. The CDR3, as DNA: TGTGCCATCAGTGAGGTACCGGGTCATAGCTCCTACGAGCAGTACTTC. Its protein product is CAISEVPGHSSYEQYF.

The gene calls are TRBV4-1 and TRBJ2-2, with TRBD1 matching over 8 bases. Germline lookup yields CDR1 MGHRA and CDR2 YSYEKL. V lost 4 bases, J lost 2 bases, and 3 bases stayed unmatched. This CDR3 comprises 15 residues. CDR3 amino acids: CASSPGGSNTGELFF. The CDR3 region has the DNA TGCGCCAGCAGCCCAGGGGGCTCAAACACCGGGGAGCTGTTTTTT.

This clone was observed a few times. The CDR3 here is CASSFPTRTNEQYF. CDR3 bases: TGTGCCAGCAGCTTCCCAACTAGAACTAACGAGCAGTACTTC. This chain connects TRBV7-2 to TRBJ2-5; the D gene is possibly TRBD2 (5 bases). The DNA end lines up better with TRBJ2-7; the J call may be wrong. The CDR3 contains 14 residues. Germline CDR1 and CDR2: SGHTA and FQGNSA.

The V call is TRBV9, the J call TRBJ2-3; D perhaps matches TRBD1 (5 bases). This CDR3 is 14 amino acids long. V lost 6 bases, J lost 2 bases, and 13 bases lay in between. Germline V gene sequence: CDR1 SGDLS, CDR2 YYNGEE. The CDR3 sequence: CASNLLGPTDTQYF. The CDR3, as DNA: TGTGCCAGCAACCTACTGGGGCCCACAGATACGCAGTATTTT.

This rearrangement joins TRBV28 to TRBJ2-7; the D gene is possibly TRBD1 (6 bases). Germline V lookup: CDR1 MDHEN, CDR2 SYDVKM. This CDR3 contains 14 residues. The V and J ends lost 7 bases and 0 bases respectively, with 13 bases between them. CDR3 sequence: CASIQIGGSYEQYF. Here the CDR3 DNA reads TGTGCCAGCATCCAAATAGGGGGCTCCTACGAGCAGTACTTC.

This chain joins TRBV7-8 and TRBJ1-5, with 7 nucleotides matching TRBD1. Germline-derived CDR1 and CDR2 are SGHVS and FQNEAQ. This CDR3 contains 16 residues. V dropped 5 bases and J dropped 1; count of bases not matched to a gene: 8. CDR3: CASSQQGRQSNQPQHF. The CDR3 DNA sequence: TGTGCCAGCAGCCAACAGGGGCGTCAGAGCAATCAGCCCCAGCATTTT.

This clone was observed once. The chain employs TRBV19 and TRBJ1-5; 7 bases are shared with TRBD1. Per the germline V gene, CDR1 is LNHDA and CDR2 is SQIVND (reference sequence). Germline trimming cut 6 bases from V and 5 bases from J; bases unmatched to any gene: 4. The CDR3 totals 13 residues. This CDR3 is CASSDRAHQPQHF. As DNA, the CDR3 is TGTGCCAGTAGCGACAGGGCCCATCAGCCCCAGCATTTT.

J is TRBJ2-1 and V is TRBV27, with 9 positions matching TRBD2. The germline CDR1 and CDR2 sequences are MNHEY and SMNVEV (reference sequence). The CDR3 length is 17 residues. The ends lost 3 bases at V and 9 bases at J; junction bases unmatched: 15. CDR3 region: CASSFDGRGGRGAEQFF. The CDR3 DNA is TGTGCCAGCAGTTTTGATGGGCGGGGGGGGCGGGGGGCTGAGCAGTTCTTC.

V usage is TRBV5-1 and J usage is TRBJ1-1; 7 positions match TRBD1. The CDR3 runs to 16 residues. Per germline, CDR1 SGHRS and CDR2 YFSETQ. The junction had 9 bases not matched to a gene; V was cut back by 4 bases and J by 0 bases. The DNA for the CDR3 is TGCGCCAGCAGCATCCGGACAGGCCTCATGAACACTGAAGCTTTCTTT. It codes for CASSIRTGLMNTEAFF.

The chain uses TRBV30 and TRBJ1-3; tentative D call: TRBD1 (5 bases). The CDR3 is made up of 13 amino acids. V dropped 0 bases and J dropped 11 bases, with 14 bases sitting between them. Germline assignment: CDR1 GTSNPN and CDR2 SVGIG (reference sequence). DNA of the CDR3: TGTGCCTGGAGTGTGGTCTCTGCGGGACCCATATATTTT. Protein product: CAWSVVSAGPIYF.

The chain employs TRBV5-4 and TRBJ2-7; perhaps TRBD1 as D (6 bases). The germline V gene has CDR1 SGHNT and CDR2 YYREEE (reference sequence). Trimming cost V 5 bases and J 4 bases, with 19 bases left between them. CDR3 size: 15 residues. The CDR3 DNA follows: TGTGCCAGCAGTTCCGGGACACAACCCCCATACGAGCAGTACTTC. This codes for CASSSGTQPPYEQYF.

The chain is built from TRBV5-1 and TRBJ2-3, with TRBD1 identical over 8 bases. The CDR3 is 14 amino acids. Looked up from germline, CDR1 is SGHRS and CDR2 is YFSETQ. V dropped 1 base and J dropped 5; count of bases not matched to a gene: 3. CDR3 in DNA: TGCGCCAGCAGCTTGTCAGGGGGCGTAGATACGCAGTATTTT. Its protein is CASSLSGGVDTQYF.

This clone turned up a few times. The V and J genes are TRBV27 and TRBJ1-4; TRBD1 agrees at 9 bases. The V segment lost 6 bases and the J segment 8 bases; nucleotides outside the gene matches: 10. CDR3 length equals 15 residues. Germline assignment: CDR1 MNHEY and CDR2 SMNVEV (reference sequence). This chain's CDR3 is CASSRLQGAREKLFF. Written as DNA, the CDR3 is TGTGCCAGCAGCCGACTACAGGGGGCACGGGAAAAACTGTTTTTT.

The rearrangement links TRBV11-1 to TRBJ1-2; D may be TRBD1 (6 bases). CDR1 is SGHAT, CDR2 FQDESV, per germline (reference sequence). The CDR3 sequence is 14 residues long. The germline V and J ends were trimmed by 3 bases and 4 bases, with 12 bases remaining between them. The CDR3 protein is CASSFGLGGYGYTF. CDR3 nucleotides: TGTGCCAGCAGCTTCGGTCTAGGGGGCTATGGCTACACCTTC.

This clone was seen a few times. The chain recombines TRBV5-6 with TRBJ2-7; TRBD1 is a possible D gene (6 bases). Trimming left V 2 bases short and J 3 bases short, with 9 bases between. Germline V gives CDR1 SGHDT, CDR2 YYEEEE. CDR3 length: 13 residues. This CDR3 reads CASSFKQGYEQYF. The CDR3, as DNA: TGTGCCAGCAGCTTCAAACAGGGCTACGAGCAGTACTTC.

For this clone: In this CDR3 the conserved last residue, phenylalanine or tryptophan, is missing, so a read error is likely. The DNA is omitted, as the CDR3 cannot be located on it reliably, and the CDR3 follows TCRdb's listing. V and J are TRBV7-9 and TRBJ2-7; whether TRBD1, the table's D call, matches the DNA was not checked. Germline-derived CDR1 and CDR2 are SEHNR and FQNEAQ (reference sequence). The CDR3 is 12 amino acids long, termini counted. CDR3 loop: CASSFTGTRPIL.

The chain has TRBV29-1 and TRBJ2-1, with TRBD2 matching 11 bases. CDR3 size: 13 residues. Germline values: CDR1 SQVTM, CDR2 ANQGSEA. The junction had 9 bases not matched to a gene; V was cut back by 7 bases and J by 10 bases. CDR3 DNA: TGCAGCGCCGGGGCTAGCGGGAGGAGCGAGCAGTTCTTC. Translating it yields CSAGASGRSEQFF.

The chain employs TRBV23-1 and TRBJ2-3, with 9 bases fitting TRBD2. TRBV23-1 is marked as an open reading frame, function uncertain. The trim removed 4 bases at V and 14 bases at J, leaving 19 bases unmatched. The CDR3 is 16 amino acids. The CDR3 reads CASSRRSNPGRGGRYF. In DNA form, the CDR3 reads TGCGCCAGCAGTCGCCGCTCCAACCCAGGGCGGGGGGGCCGGTATTTT.

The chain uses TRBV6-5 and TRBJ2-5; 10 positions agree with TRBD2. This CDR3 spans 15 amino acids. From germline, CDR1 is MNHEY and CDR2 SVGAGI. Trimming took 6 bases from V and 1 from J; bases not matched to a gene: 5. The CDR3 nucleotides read TGTGCCAGCAGCTCTTGGACTAGCGGCCAAGAGACCCAGTACTTC. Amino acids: CASSSWTSGQETQYF.